Sequencing of this T cell receptor (beta chain) was carried out in a study of blood T cells in healthy people across ages. The study, taken as a whole, reports: Diversity figures based on one million T cells were deemed too low.

Points on this clonotype: Antigen: not known.

This CDR3 region has 15 residues. J was trimmed by 6 bases and V by 2 bases; bases with no gene match: 7. Together with a sample-barcoded 5' primer, a J-beta primer mix was included in a second PCR lasting 7 to 11 cycles. A 12-random-nucleotide template-switch adaptor tagged each cDNA molecule. TCRdb recomputed calls from the 5' RACE reads with MiXCR, one row per CDR3 protein. This table has roughly 930,000 distinct CDR3 sequences, about 44% appearing once. The sequence derives from a man aged 30 to 45 in good health. Sequencing input: blood. The chain is built from TRBV12-3 or TRBV12-4 and TRBJ2-1, with 7 bases aligning to TRBD1. The CDR3 DNA is TGTGCCAGCAGTTTAACCCCGGGACAGCTCAATGAGCAGTTCTTC. Translation gives CASSLTPGQLNEQFF.